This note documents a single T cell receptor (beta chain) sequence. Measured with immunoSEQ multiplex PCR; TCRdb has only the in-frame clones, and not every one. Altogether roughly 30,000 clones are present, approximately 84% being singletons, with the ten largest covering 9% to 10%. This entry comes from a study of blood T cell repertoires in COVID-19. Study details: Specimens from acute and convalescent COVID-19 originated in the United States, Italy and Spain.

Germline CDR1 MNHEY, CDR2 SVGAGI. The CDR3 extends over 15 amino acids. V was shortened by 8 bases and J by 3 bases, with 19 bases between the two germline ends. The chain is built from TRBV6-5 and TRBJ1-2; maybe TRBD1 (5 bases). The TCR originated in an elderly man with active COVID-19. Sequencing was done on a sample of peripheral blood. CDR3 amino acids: CASAKRRDGYYGYTF. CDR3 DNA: TGTGCCAGCGCCAAAAGGCGGGACGGATACTATGGCTACACCTTC.